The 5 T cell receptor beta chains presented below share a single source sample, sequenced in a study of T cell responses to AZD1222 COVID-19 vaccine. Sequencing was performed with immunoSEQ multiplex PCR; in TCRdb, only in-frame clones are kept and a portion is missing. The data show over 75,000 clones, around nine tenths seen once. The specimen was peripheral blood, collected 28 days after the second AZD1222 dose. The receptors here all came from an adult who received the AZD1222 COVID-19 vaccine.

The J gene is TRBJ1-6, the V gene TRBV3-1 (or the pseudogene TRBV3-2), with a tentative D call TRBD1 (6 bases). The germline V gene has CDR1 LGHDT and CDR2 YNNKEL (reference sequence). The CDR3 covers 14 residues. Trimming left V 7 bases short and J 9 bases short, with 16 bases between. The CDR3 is CASNGGRGLSPLHF. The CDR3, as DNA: TGTGCCAGCAATGGCGGCAGGGGCCTTTCACCCCTCCACTTT.

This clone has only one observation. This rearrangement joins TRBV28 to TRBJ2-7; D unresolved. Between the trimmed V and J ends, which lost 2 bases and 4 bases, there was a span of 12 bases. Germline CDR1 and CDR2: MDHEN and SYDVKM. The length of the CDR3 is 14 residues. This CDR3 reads CASSLARPLYEQYF. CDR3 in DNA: TGTGCCAGCAGTTTAGCCAGACCCCTATACGAGCAGTACTTC.

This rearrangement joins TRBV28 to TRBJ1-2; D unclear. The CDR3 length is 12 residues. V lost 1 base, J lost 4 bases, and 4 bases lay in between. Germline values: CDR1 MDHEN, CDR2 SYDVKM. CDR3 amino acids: CASSLSSYGYTF. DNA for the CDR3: TGTGCCAGCAGTTTATCAAGCTATGGCTACACCTTC.

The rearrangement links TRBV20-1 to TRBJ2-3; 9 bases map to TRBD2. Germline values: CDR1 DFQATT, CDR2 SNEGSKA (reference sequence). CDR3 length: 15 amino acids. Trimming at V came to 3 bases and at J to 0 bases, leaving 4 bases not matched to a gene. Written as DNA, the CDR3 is TGCAGTGCTAGTAGGCTAGCGGGGAGCACAGATACGCAGTATTTT. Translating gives CSASRLAGSTDTQYF.

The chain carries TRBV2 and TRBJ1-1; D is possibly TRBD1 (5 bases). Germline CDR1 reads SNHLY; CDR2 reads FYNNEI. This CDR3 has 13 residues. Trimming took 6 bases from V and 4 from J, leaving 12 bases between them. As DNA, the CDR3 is TGTGCCAGCAGGGCAGAGCAGGGCACTGAAGCTTTCTTT. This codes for CASRAEQGTEAFF. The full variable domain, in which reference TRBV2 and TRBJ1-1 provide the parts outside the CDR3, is EPEVTQTPSHQVTQMGQEVILRCVPISNHLYFYWYRQILGQKVEFLVSFYNNEISEKSEIFDDQFSVERPDGSNFTLKIRSTKLEDSAMYFCASRAEQGTEAFFGQGTRLTVV.